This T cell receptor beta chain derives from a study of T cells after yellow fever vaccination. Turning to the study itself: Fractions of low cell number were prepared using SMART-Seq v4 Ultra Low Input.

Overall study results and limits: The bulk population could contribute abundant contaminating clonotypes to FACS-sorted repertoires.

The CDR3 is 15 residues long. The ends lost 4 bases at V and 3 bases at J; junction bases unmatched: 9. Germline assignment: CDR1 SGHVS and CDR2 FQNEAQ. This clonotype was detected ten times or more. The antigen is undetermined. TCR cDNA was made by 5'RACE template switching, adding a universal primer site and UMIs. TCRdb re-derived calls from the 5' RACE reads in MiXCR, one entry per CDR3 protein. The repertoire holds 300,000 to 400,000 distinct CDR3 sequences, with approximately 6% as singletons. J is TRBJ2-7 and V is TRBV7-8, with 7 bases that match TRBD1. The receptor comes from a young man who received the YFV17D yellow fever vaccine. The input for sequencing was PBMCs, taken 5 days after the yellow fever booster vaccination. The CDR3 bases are TGTGCCAGCAGCTACCGGACAGGAACCTACTACGAGCAGTACTTC. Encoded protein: CASSYRTGTYYEQYF. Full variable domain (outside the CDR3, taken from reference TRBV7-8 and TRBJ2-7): GAGVSQSPRYKVAKRGQDVALRCDPISGHVSLFWYQQALGQGPEFLTYFQNEAQLDKSGLPSDRFFAERPEGSVSTLKIQRTQQEDSAVYLCASSYRTGTYYEQYFGPGTRLTVT.